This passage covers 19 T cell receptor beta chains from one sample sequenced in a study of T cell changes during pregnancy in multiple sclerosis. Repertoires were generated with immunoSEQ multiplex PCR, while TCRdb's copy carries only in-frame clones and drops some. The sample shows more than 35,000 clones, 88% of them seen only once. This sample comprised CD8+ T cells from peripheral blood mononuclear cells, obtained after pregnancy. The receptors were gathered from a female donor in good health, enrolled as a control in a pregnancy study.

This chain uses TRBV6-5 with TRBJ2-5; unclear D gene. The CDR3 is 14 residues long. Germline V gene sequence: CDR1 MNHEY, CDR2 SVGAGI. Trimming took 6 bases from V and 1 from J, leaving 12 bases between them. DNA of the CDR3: TGTGCCAGCAGCCCTAGGTTGGGCCAAGAGACCCAGTACTTC. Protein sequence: CASSPRLGQETQYF.

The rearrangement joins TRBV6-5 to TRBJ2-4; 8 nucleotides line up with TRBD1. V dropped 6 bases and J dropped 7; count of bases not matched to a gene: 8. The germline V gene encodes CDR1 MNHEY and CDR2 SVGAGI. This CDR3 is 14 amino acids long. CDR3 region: CASRALGQVNIQYF. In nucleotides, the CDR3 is TGTGCCAGCAGAGCTCTGGGACAGGTCAACATTCAGTACTTC.

The CDR3 protein is CASRPVGDTQYF. The CDR3 nucleotides are TGTGCCAGCAGACCTGTCGGAGATACGCAGTATTTT. The chain joins TRBV7-9 to TRBJ2-3; D gene unclear. This CDR3 comprises 12 residues. V was pared by 6 bases and J by 5 bases, with 9 bases between. Looked up from germline, CDR1 is SEHNR and CDR2 is FQNEAQ (reference sequence).

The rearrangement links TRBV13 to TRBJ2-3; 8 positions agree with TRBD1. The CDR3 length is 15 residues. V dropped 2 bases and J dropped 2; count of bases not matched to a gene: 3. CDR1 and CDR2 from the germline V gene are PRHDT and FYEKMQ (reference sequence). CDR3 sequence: CASSLTTGATDTQYF. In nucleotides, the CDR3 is TGTGCCAGCAGCTTAACGACAGGGGCCACAGATACGCAGTATTTT.

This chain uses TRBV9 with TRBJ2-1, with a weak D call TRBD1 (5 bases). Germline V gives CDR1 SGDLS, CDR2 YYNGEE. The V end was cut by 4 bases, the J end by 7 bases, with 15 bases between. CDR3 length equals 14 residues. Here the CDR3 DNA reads TGTGCCAGCAGCCCTCGGACAAGCAGTAATGAGCAGTTCTTC. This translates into CASSPRTSSNEQFF.

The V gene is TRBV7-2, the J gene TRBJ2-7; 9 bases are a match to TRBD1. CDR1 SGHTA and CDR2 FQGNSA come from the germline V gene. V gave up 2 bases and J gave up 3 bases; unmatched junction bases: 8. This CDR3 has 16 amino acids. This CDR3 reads CASSLSDRGTYYEQYF. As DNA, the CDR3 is TGTGCCAGCAGCTTATCTGACAGGGGGACTTACTACGAGCAGTACTTC.

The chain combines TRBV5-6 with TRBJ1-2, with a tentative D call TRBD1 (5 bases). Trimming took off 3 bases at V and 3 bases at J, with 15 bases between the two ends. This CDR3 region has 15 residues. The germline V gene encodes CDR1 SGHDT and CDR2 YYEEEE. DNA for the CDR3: TGTGCCAGCAGCTCCGGGACTTCTTTTTACTATGGCTACACCTTC. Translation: CASSSGTSFYYGYTF.

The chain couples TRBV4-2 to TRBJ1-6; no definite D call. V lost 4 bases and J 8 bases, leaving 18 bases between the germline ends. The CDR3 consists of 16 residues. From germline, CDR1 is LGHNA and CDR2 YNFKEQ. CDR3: CASSRIGSPGDSPLHF. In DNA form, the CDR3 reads TGTGCCAGCAGCCGCATTGGCAGTCCCGGGGATTCACCCCTCCACTTT.

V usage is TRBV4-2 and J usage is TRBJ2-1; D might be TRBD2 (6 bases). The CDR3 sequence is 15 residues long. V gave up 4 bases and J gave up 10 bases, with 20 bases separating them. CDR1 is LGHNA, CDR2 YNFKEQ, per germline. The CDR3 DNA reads TGTGCCAGCAGCCTACCTCCTTCACTAGCCCAGGAGCAGTTCTTC. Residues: CASSLPPSLAQEQFF.

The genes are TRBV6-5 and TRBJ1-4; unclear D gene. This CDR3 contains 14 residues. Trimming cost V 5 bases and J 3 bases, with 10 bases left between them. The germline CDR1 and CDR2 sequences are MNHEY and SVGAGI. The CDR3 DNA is TGTGCCAGCAGTCCCGGACTGGCTAATGAAAAACTGTTTTTT. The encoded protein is CASSPGLANEKLFF.

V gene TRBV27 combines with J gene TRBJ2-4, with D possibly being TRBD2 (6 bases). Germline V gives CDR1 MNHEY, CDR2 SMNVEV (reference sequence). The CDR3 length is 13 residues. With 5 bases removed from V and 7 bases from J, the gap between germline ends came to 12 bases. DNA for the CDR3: TGTGCCAGCAGTATGGCAGGAGGGAACATTCAGTACTTC. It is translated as CASSMAGGNIQYF.

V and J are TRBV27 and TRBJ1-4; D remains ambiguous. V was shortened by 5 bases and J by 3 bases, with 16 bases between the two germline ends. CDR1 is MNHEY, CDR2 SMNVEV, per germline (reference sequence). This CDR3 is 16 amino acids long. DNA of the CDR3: TGTGCCAGCAGTCCCGTGGCACCCCAGGCTAATGAAAAACTGTTTTTT. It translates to CASSPVAPQANEKLFF.

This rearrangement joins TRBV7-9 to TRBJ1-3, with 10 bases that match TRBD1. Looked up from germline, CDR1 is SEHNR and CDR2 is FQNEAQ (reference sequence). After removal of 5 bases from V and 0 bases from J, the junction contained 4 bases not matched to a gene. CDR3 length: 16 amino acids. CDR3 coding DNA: TGTGCCAGCAGCACGACAGGGGGCTACTCTGGAAACACCATATATTTT. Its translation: CASSTTGGYSGNTIYF.

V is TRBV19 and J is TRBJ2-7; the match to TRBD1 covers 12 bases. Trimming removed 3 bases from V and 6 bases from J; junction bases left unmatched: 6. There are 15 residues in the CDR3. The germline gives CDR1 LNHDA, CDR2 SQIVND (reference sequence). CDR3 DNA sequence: TGTGCCAGTAGTATGGGGACAGGGGGCGACTTCGAGCAGTACTTC. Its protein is CASSMGTGGDFEQYF.

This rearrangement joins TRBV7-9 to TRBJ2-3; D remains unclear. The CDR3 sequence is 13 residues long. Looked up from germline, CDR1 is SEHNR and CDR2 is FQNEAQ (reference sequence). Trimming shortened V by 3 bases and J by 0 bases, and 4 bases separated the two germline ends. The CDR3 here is CASSFSSTDTQYF. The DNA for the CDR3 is TGTGCCAGCAGCTTCTCTAGCACAGATACGCAGTATTTT.

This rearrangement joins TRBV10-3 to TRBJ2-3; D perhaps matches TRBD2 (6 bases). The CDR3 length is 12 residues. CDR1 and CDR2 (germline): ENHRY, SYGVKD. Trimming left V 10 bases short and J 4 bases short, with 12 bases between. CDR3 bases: TGTGCCACCGGTAGCGGCCCAGATACGCAGTATTTT. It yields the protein CATGSGPDTQYF.

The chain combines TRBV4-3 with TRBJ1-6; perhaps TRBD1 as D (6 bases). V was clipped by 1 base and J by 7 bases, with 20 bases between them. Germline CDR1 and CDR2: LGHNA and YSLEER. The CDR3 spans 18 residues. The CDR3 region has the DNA TGCGCCAGCAGCCAAGCGGTGGTAAGGACGGGGGGCAATTCACCCCTCCACTTT. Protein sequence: CASSQAVVRTGGNSPLHF.

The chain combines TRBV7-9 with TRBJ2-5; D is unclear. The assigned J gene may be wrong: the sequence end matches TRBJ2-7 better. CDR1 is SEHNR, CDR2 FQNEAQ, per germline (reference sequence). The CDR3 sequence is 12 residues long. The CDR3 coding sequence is TGTGCCAGCAGCTTCCTTGATTACGAGCAGTACTTC. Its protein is CASSFLDYEQYF.

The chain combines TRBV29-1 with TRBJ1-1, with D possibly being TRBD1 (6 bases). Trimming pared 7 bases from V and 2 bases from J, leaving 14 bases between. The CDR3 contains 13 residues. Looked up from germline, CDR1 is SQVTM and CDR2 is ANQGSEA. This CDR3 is CSGGKGVNTEAFF. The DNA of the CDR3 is TGCAGCGGGGGTAAGGGGGTTAACACTGAAGCTTTCTTT. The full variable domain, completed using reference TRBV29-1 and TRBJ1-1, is SAVISQKPSRDICQRGTSLTIQCQVDSQVTMMFWYRQQPGQSLTLIATANQGSEATYESGFVIDKFPISRPNLTFSTLTVSNMSPEDSSIYLCSGGKGVNTEAFFGQGTRLTVV.